This entry is about one T cell receptor (beta chain). The CDR3 has 17 residues. Germline CDR1 GTSNPN, CDR2 SVGIG (reference sequence). Trimming took 4 bases from V and 0 from J; bases not matched to a gene: 11. This sample was taken from a study of shared clonotypes between healthy human individuals. Measured with immunoSEQ multiplex PCR; TCRdb has only the in-frame clones, and not every one. The sample yields 2 million to 3 million clones, 93% seen once. The genes are TRBV30 and TRBJ2-1; TRBD2 matches 8 bases. Sequencing was carried out using naive CD4+ T cells from PBMCs. This sample's subset: CD45RA+ positively selected. This receptor was identified in a young man in good health. Some clones in this sample may be carry-over from other donors' samples. CDR3 sequence: CAWTKGTSGSSYNEQFF. CDR3 in DNA: TGTGCCTGGACGAAAGGAACTAGCGGAAGCTCCTACAATGAGCAGTTCTTC.